This T cell receptor beta chain stems from a study of blood T cells in healthy people across ages. This CDR3 comprises 12 residues. In germline, CDR1 is ENHRY, CDR2 SYGVKD. It was with a sample-barcoded 5' primer and a J-beta primer mix that a second PCR of about 7 to 12 cycles was run. With 12 random nucleotides, a template-switch adaptor tagged each individual cDNA molecule. TCRdb fed the 5' RACE reads into MiXCR, producing one record per CDR3 protein. The table shows around 1,000,000 distinct CDR3 sequences, with under 30% occurring only once. Each sample used at least 6 million PBMCs. This clonotype was found a few times. The junction and the germline gene differ at one end; a read error may be behind it. The data also belong to a second study, concerning T cells of mothers and their children.

V and J are TRBV10-3 and TRBJ2-1; no clear D. The sample consisted of blood. The receptor's source is a girl under 10 years old in good health. DNA of the CDR3: TGTGCGATCAGAACGGAGAGCAATGAGCAGTTCTTC. Its protein product is CAIRTESNEQFF.